A selection of T cell receptor beta chains follows, all from one sample in a study of Graves' ophthalmopathy and Graves' hyperthyroidism. TCRdb re-derived calls from the multiplex PCR reads in MiXCR, one entry per CDR3 protein. Here the sample spans a few hundred thousand distinct CDR3 sequences, 15% to 20% being singletons. Sample: peripheral blood. The receptors shown here come from a woman between 18 and 29 years old with Graves' ophthalmopathy. CDR3s include the opening cysteine and the closing phenylalanine or tryptophan. The D gene is left open where the match is weak. For some rows the clone size is stated as once, few or many, or as a class when expanded; others skip it.

>TRBV6-1|-|TRBJ1-2|-
TGTGCCAGCATGAAGGCTAACTATGGCTACACCTTC
CASMKANYGYTF
>TRBV19|TRBD1|TRBJ2-7|many
TGTGCCAGTAGTGTGAGGACAGGGTACGAGCAGTACTTC
CASSVRTGYEQYF
>TRBV7-8|-|TRBJ2-5|many
TGTGCCAGCAGCTTAGAGACCACCCAAGAGACCCAGTACTTC
CASSLETTQETQYF
>TRBV30|-|TRBJ2-5|many
TGTGCCTCGAGAAGGGACCGGGAGACCCAGTACTTC
CASRRDRETQYF
>TRBV5-1|TRBD2|TRBJ2-5|-
TGCGCCAGCAGGGAAAGGACGGGGGGACAAGAGACCCAGTACTTC
CASRERTGGQETQYF
>TRBV11-2|-|TRBJ2-7|many
TGTGCCAGCAGCTTTGGGGCGGGCGCCTACGAGCAGTACTTC
CASSFGAGAYEQYF
>TRBV20-1|-|TRBJ1-1|many
TGCAGTGCTAGAGAGGATGGGAACACTGAAGCTTTCTTT
CSAREDGNTEAFF
>TRBV12-3/TRBV12-4|-|TRBJ1-5|many
TGTGCCAGCAGTTTATCGGGGGGCAATCAGCCCCAGCATTTT
CASSLSGGNQPQHF
>TRBV28|-|TRBJ1-5|many
TGTGCCAGCTGCCTCCTAAATCAGCCCCAGCATTTT
CASCLLNQPQHF
>TRBV29-1|TRBD1|TRBJ1-1|many
TGCAGCGGGCTGGACAGGACGAACACTGAAGCTTTCTTT
CSGLDRTNTEAFF
>TRBV6-2/TRBV6-3|-|TRBJ2-4|many
TGTGCCAGCAGTTACGGGGGACCCAAAAACATTCAGTACTTC
CASSYGGPKNIQYF
>TRBV24-1|-|TRBJ1-2|-
TGTGCCACCAGTGATTTCCAGGGGAGAGGCTACACCTTC
CATSDFQGRGYTF
>TRBV20-1|-|TRBJ2-7|-
TGCAGTGCTAGAGTGCGGGAACACGAGCAGTACTTC
CSARVREHEQYF
>TRBV6-5|-|TRBJ1-2|many
TGTGCCAGCAGTTACTCGATTCCCCAGGTCTATGGCTACACCTTC
CASSYSIPQVYGYTF
>TRBV12-3/TRBV12-4|TRBD2|TRBJ2-7|many
TGTGCCAGCAGTCCCAGGAGCGGGGGTTCCCGGAGCTCCTACGAGCAGTACTTC
CASSPRSGGSRSSYEQYF
>TRBV10-3|TRBD1|TRBJ2-4|many
TGTGCCATCAGCTCAACAGGGGGCAAGGCCAAAAACATTCAGTACTTC
CAISSTGGKAKNIQYF
>TRBV19|TRBD1|TRBJ2-2|many
TGTGCCAGTAGTTCGGGACAGGTGATCACCGGGGAGCTGTTTTTT
CASSSGQVITGELFF
>TRBV6-2/TRBV6-3|-|TRBJ2-7|many
TGTGCCAGCAGTTACCGTGCCACTACCTACGAGCAGTACTTC
CASSYRATTYEQYF